Below, 9 T cell receptor beta chains from the same sample are listed, as sequenced in a study of memory CD4+ T cells and cytomegalovirus serostatus. The sort gate was single viable CD3+CD4+CD8-CD45RO+ cells for memory CD4+ T cells. Measured with immunoSEQ multiplex PCR; TCRdb has only the in-frame clones, and not every one. This sample has 40,000 to 55,000 clones, with about 80% found just once. What was sequenced was memory CD4+ T cells from blood. Every receptor here comes from an adult in good health and CMV-seronegative.

The rearrangement joins TRBV5-1 to TRBJ1-4; D unresolved. Germline V gene lookup returns CDR1 SGHRS and CDR2 YFSETQ. V was clipped by 4 bases and J by 7 bases, with 20 bases between them. CDR3 length: 16 amino acids. The chain's CDR3 is CASSPQGGRTGEKLFF. The CDR3 DNA is TGCGCCAGCAGCCCCCAAGGAGGCAGGACGGGTGAAAAACTGTTTTTT.

V gene TRBV6-5 combines with J gene TRBJ1-2; 10 positions agree with TRBD1. Germline trimming cut 2 bases from V and 5 bases from J; bases unmatched to any gene: 2. CDR3 length equals 14 residues. CDR1 is MNHEY and CDR2 is SVGAGI in the germline V gene. This CDR3 reads CASSYRDRGYGYTF. The CDR3 nucleotides read TGTGCCAGCAGTTACCGGGACAGGGGATATGGCTACACCTTC.

A few counts support this clone. The chain links TRBV6-1 to TRBJ1-6; the match to TRBD1 covers 7 bases. Trimming took 2 bases from V and 3 from J; bases not matched to a gene: 13. This CDR3 contains 19 residues. The germline V gene encodes CDR1 MNHNS and CDR2 SASEGT. DNA of the CDR3: TGTGCCAGCAGTGAAAGGGGGCTGGCGACGGGAAGCTATAATTCACCCCTCCACTTT. Its translation: CASSERGLATGSYNSPLHF.

The V call is TRBV19, the J call TRBJ2-2, with a possible D match to TRBD1 (6 bases). The CDR3 extends over 16 amino acids. CDR1 and CDR2 (germline): LNHDA, SQIVND (reference sequence). V was pared by 3 bases and J by 7 bases, with 18 bases between. CDR3 in DNA: TGTGCCAGTAGTATGACAGGTCGCGTACTTTACGGGGAGCTGTTTTTT. Its translation is CASSMTGRVLYGELFF.

V usage is TRBV28 and J usage is TRBJ2-1; 9 nucleotides line up with TRBD2. The germline V gene encodes CDR1 MDHEN and CDR2 SYDVKM. With 5 bases clipped from V and 9 bases from J, the junction kept 11 bases outside the gene matches. The CDR3 length is 15 residues. CDR3 in amino acids: CASSTTGTSLSEQFF. CDR3 in DNA: TGTGCCAGCAGTACCACAGGGACTAGCTTAAGTGAGCAGTTCTTC.

CDR3 DNA: TGTGCCAGCTCGCCCTCCCCCGGGACAGGGGGCACTGAAGCTTTCTTT. Amino acids: CASSPSPGTGGTEAFF. The J gene is TRBJ1-1, the V gene TRBV18, with 11 bases identical to TRBD1. The CDR3 is made up of 16 amino acids. V shed 6 bases, J shed 4 bases, and the junction held 10 bases outside the gene matches. Germline CDR1 reads KGHSH; CDR2 reads LQKENI.

This clone was detected once. The rearrangement uses TRBV25-1 and TRBJ1-2; maybe TRBD1 (6 bases). This CDR3 has 12 residues. The germline gives CDR1 MGHDK, CDR2 SYGVNS. V lost 5 bases and J lost 8, with 12 bases in between. In DNA form, the CDR3 reads TGTGCCAGCAGTTCACAGGGATGGGGCTACACCTTC. Amino acid sequence: CASSSQGWGYTF.

V is TRBV4-2 and J is TRBJ2-5, with 12 bases aligning to TRBD2. Unmatched junction bases numbered 4, after V lost 3 bases and J lost 2 bases. CDR1 is LGHNA, CDR2 YNFKEQ, per germline. The CDR3 covers 16 residues. The CDR3 spells CASSQATSGGQETQYF. CDR3 DNA: TGTGCCAGCAGCCAGGCGACTAGCGGGGGACAAGAGACCCAGTACTTC.

The CDR3 sequence: CASNQNRGTGPGPQHF. DNA for the CDR3: TGTGCCAGTAATCAAAACAGGGGGACAGGACCGGGGCCCCAGCATTTT. V usage is TRBV19 and J usage is TRBJ1-5; 8 bases line up with TRBD1. V shed 7 bases and J 9 bases; nucleotides not matched to a gene: 17. The CDR3 has 16 residues. Per the germline V gene, CDR1 is LNHDA and CDR2 is SQIVND (reference sequence).